These 17 T cell receptor beta chains originate from one sample sequenced in a study of blood T cell repertoires in COVID-19. The protocol was immunoSEQ multiplex PCR, while the TCRdb copy is restricted to in-frame clones and leaves out a portion. The data show some 210,000 clones, 92% seen once. Sample: peripheral blood. All receptors come from a man in his sixties with COVID-19, enrolled during active disease.

V gene TRBV5-4 combines with J gene TRBJ2-1, with 10 bases fitting TRBD2. The germline V gene has CDR1 SGHNT and CDR2 YYREEE (reference sequence). Trimming took 4 bases from V and 3 from J; bases not matched to a gene: 10. The CDR3 loop spans 17 amino acids. The CDR3 coding sequence is TGTGCCAGCAGCCAGTCGAGCGGGGGGGCCCTCTACAATGAGCAGTTCTTC. This sequence encodes CASSQSSGGALYNEQFF.

This clone was seen a handful of times. The V gene is TRBV23-1, the J gene TRBJ1-3; TRBD1 might be the D (5 bases). TRBV23-1 is placed among ORFs of uncertain function. The CDR3 sequence is 18 residues long. Trimming took off 2 bases at V and 0 bases at J, with 17 bases between the two ends. The CDR3 DNA sequence: TGCGCCAGCAGTCAACAGGGTCCGTACAAGACCTCTGGAAACACCATATATTTT. Its protein is CASSQQGPYKTSGNTIYF.

J is TRBJ2-5 and V is TRBV19; 8 nucleotides align to TRBD2. The V segment lost 4 bases and the J segment 5 bases; nucleotides outside the gene matches: 9. CDR3 size: 15 residues. In germline, CDR1 is LNHDA, CDR2 SQIVND (reference sequence). The CDR3 is CASSKEAGAVETQYF. The CDR3 DNA is TGTGCCAGTAGTAAAGAAGCGGGAGCGGTGGAGACCCAGTACTTC.

This rearrangement joins TRBV9 to TRBJ1-5; tentatively, D is TRBD1 (5 bases). From germline, CDR1 is SGDLS and CDR2 YYNGEE. Trimming stripped 4 bases from V and 5 bases from J, with 16 bases between. CDR3 size: 15 residues. CDR3 DNA sequence: TGTGCCAGCAGCTCCGGGGGGAGTTGGGATCAGCCCCAGCATTTT. Amino acids: CASSSGGSWDQPQHF. The full variable domain, in which reference TRBV9 and TRBJ1-5 provide the parts outside the CDR3, is DSGVTQTPKHLITATGQRVTLRCSPRSGDLSVYWYQQSLDQGLQFLIQYYNGEERAKGNILERFSAQQFPDLHSELNLSSLELGDSALYFCASSSGGSWDQPQHFGDGTRLSIL.

This sequence joins TRBV7-3 and TRBJ1-6; maybe TRBD1 (6 bases). Trimming cost V 5 bases and J 6 bases, with 14 bases left between them. CDR1 and CDR2 (germline): SGHTA, FQGTGA. The CDR3 covers 15 residues. The CDR3 here is CASSHLTGLNSPLHF. As DNA, the CDR3 is TGTGCCAGCAGCCACCTGACAGGCCTTAATTCACCCCTCCACTTT.

This chain uses TRBV2 with TRBJ2-7, with a weak D call TRBD1 (6 bases). Trimming left V 6 bases short and J 3 bases short, with 21 bases between. Germline V gives CDR1 SNHLY, CDR2 FYNNEI. The CDR3 contains 16 residues. CDR3 amino acids: CASSPNRAATGYEQYF. The CDR3 DNA reads TGTGCCAGCAGCCCGAACAGGGCCGCGACGGGCTACGAGCAGTACTTC.

The V call is TRBV6-5, the J call TRBJ1-3, with no clear D. The germline V gene encodes CDR1 MNHEY and CDR2 SVGAGI. The CDR3 consists of 16 residues. V lost 0 bases, J lost 0 bases, and 9 bases lay in between. CDR3 protein: CASSYSPKSSGNTIYF. The CDR3 nucleotides are TGTGCCAGCAGTTACTCCCCTAAGAGCTCTGGAAACACCATATATTTT.

This chain links TRBV12-3 or TRBV12-4 with TRBJ2-1; no firm D call. The CDR3 is 12 amino acids. The germline V and J ends were trimmed by 6 bases and 6 bases, with 9 bases remaining between them. This CDR3 is CASSNLINEQFF. As DNA, the CDR3 is TGTGCCAGCAGCAACCTAATCAATGAGCAGTTCTTC.

In this sample, this clone turned up a few times. The junction and the germline gene differ at one end; a read error may be behind it. The V gene is TRBV7-7, the J gene TRBJ2-1, with 13 bases fitting TRBD2. The CDR3 has 18 amino acids. In germline, CDR1 is SSHAT, CDR2 FNYEAQ (reference sequence). Here the CDR3 reads CASSPTGLAGASHTEQFF. The CDR3, as DNA: TGTGCTAGCAGTCCGACCGGACTAGCGGGAGCTTCGCACACTGAGCAGTTCTTC. The full variable domain, with the rest looked up from reference TRBV7-7 and TRBJ2-1, is GAGVSQSPRYKVTKRGQDVTLRCDPISSHATLYWYQQALGQGPEFLTYFNYEAQPDKSGLPSDRFSAERPEGSISTLTIQRTEQRDSAMYRCASSPTGLAGASHTEQFFGPGTRLTVL.

The V call is TRBV9, the J call TRBJ1-2; D remains unclear. V was shortened by 5 bases and J by 7 bases, with 18 bases between the two germline ends. The V gene's germline CDR1 is SGDLS and CDR2 YYNGEE. This CDR3 has 14 amino acids. The CDR3 DNA is TGTGCCAGCAGACCCCAGGCGGGGTGGGGTGGCTACACCTTC. It encodes CASRPQAGWGGYTF.

The chain is built from TRBV6-2 or TRBV6-3 and TRBJ2-1, with 8 bases lining up with TRBD1. The ends lost 4 bases at V and 4 bases at J; junction bases unmatched: 9. Germline V gene lookup returns CDR1 MNHEY and CDR2 SVGEGT. The CDR3 has 16 amino acids. The DNA for the CDR3 is TGTGCCAGCAGTTCCAACCGGGACAGGCCTTACAATGAGCAGTTCTTC. This translates into CASSSNRDRPYNEQFF.

This chain joins TRBV12-5 and TRBJ2-7; D may be TRBD2 (6 bases). Germline assignment: CDR1 LGHNT and CDR2 FRNRAP. This CDR3 is built from 16 residues. V was clipped by 1 base and J by 4 bases, with 17 bases between them. The CDR3 region is CASGLGFRRDLYEQYF. The DNA of the CDR3 is TGTGCTAGTGGTTTGGGGTTCAGGAGGGACCTATACGAGCAGTACTTC. The whole variable domain, remainder taken from reference TRBV12-5 and TRBJ2-7, is DARVTQTPRHKVTEMGQEVTMRCQPILGHNTVFWYRQTMMQGLELLAYFRNRAPLDDSGMPKDRFSAEMPDATLATLKIQPSEPRDSAVYFCASGLGFRRDLYEQYFGPGTRLTVT.

This clone was detected a few times. The gene calls are TRBV5-1 and TRBJ2-1, with a weak D call TRBD2 (5 bases). Germline lookup yields CDR1 SGHRS and CDR2 YFSETQ. The length of the CDR3 is 13 residues. In DNA form, the CDR3 reads TGCGCAAGTTCCGCCCCGGCGGGCAATGAGCAGTTCTTC. It codes for CASSAPAGNEQFF.

In this sample, this clone turned up once. The chain joins TRBV5-1 to TRBJ2-2, with 8 positions matching TRBD2. The germline V gene has CDR1 SGHRS and CDR2 YFSETQ. The CDR3 loop spans 15 amino acids. Trimming took 0 bases from V and 6 from J; bases not matched to a gene: 4. The CDR3 region is CASSLDPSGSGELFF. As DNA, the CDR3 is TGCGCCAGCAGCTTGGATCCTAGCGGGTCCGGGGAGCTGTTTTTT.

This clone was seen just once. The CDR3 DNA follows: TGTGCCAGCAGCCAAGCCTCATACAGTGGGACAGGCCGCTATGGCTACACCTTC. This codes for CASSQASYSGTGRYGYTF. The rearrangement joins TRBV3-1 (or the pseudogene TRBV3-2) to TRBJ1-2; 8 nucleotides line up with TRBD1. The CDR3 is made up of 18 amino acids. V lost 1 base and J lost 4; bases outside the gene matches: 14. The germline gives CDR1 LGHDT, CDR2 YNNKEL (reference sequence).

CDR3 sequence reads: CATSDVPGEKLFF. The DNA of the CDR3 is TGTGCCACCAGTGACGTGCCCGGTGAAAAACTGTTTTTT. This chain joins TRBV24-1 and TRBJ1-4; D not resolved. V shed 4 bases and J shed 7 bases, with 9 bases lying between them. CDR1 and CDR2 (germline): KGHDR, SFDVKD. The CDR3 consists of 13 residues.

The rearrangement joins TRBV2 to TRBJ2-1, with D possibly being TRBD1 (6 bases). Trimming took off 5 bases at V and 5 bases at J, with 16 bases between the two ends. The CDR3 sequence is 15 residues long. The germline CDR1 and CDR2 sequences are SNHLY and FYNNEI. CDR3 amino acids: CASSLDRRLNNEQFF. Here the CDR3 DNA reads TGTGCCAGCAGTTTAGACAGGAGACTAAACAATGAGCAGTTCTTC.